This entry lists 22 T cell receptor beta chains sequenced from one sample in a study of blood T cells in healthy people across ages. PCR was performed a second time for 7 to 11 cycles using a sample-barcoded 5' primer and a J-beta primer mix. TCRdb analysed the 5' RACE reads with MiXCR anew, one entry per CDR3 protein. The sample lists hundreds of thousands of distinct CDR3 sequences, about 56% occurring once. The sequencing input was blood. These receptors came from a man aged 40-55 years in good health.

The chain recombines TRBV2 with TRBJ2-3, with D hard to call. V was shortened by 6 bases and J by 0 bases, with 7 bases between the two germline ends. Per the germline V gene, CDR1 is SNHLY and CDR2 is FYNNEI. The CDR3 is made up of 13 amino acids. This CDR3 is CASRDLSTDTQYF. For the CDR3, the DNA is TGTGCCAGCAGGGACCTGAGCACAGATACGCAGTATTTT.

The genes are TRBV6-4 and TRBJ2-7, with 7 nucleotides matching TRBD1. The CDR3 loop spans 12 amino acids. Looked up from germline, CDR1 is MRHNA and CDR2 is SNTAGT. The CDR3 coding sequence is TGTGAAGAGACAGGGACCTCCTACGAGCAGTACTTC. It specifies CEETGTSYEQYF.

J is TRBJ2-1 and V is TRBV7-3; 13 bases agree with TRBD2. The V gene's germline CDR1 is SGHTA and CDR2 FQGTGA. The trim removed 5 bases at V and 10 bases at J, leaving 5 bases unmatched. The length of the CDR3 is 14 residues. The CDR3 sequence is CASSDGLAGEEQFF. Written as DNA, the CDR3 is TGTGCCAGCAGCGACGGACTAGCGGGGGAAGAGCAGTTCTTC.

This clonotype appeared once. The V gene is TRBV29-1, the J gene TRBJ2-4, with D possibly matching TRBD2 (6 bases). V was shortened by 3 bases and J by 13 bases, with 19 bases between the two germline ends. The CDR3 covers 13 residues. The germline gives CDR1 SQVTM, CDR2 ANQGSEA. CDR3 sequence (DNA): TGCAGCGTTGACCCAACCGCTCGCGGGGAGCAGTACTTC. It yields the protein CSVDPTARGEQYF.

The V call is TRBV20-1, the J call TRBJ2-5; 7 nucleotides match TRBD2. V gave up 7 bases and J gave up 5 bases; unmatched junction bases: 19. The CDR3 runs to 16 residues. Germline CDR1 is DFQATT and CDR2 is SNEGSKA (reference sequence). The DNA of the CDR3 is TGCAGTGGGAATAGAGTGGCGGGAGATAGGTTGGAGACCCAGTACTTC. Protein product: CSGNRVAGDRLETQYF.

The rearrangement uses TRBV12-3 or TRBV12-4 and TRBJ2-7; 13 bases align to TRBD2. This CDR3 comprises 16 residues. The V and J ends lost 6 bases and 3 bases, in that order; junction bases with no gene match: 8. CDR3 nucleotides: TGTGCCAGCAGCCAAGGACTAGCGGGAGTGTTCTACGAGCAGTACTTC. It yields the protein CASSQGLAGVFYEQYF.

This clonotype has only a few counts. This chain connects TRBV6-5 to TRBJ2-5; the D gene is possibly TRBD1 (5 bases). Trimming cost V 6 bases and J 2 bases, with 13 bases left between them. CDR3 length: 14 residues. Germline V CDR1 and CDR2: MNHEY, SVGAGI. The chain's CDR3 is CASSTGRGQETQYF. In DNA, the CDR3 is TGTGCCAGCAGCACTGGAAGGGGTCAAGAGACCCAGTACTTC.

This clonotype has just a few counts. V is TRBV9 and J is TRBJ2-6; maybe TRBD2 (6 bases). V lost 4 bases to trimming and J lost 2 bases, with 16 bases between them. There are 17 residues in the CDR3. Germline assignment: CDR1 SGDLS and CDR2 YYNGEE. The CDR3: CASSTHPPGAGANVLTF. CDR3 nucleotide sequence: TGTGCCAGCAGCACCCACCCCCCGGGAGCTGGGGCCAACGTCCTGACTTTC.

The chain recombines TRBV29-1 with TRBJ1-2; D is possibly TRBD1 (5 bases). Germline values: CDR1 SQVTM, CDR2 ANQGSEA. This CDR3 contains 12 residues. The DNA of the CDR3 is TGCAGTGTAAACGTTGTCAGGGAGGGCTACACCTTC. This encodes CSVNVVREGYTF. The variable domain in full, with the rest retrieved from reference TRBV29-1 and TRBJ1-2, is SAVISQKPSRDICQRGTSLTIQCQVDSQVTMMFWYRQQPGQSLTLIATANQGSEATYESGFVIDKFPISRPNLTFSTLTVSNMSPEDSSIYLCSVNVVREGYTFGSGTRLTVV.

The rearrangement links TRBV7-9 to TRBJ2-1; possible D gene TRBD2, 5 bases. From germline, CDR1 is SEHNR and CDR2 FQNEAQ (reference sequence). Trimming left V 4 bases short and J 4 bases short, with 17 bases between. The CDR3 has 16 residues. The DNA of the CDR3 is TGTGCCAGCAGCTCCGTGGGGAGAGGATTGTACAATGAGCAGTTCTTC. Protein product: CASSSVGRGLYNEQFF.

The rearrangement uses TRBV28 and TRBJ1-1, with D maybe TRBD1 (5 bases). Germline V gene data show CDR1 as MDHEN and CDR2 as SYDVKM. The CDR3 spans 15 residues. The V end lost 5 bases, the J end lost 0 bases, and 13 bases lay between the germline ends. CDR3 DNA: TGTGCCAGCAGTCCTATGACAGATATGAACACTGAAGCTTTCTTT. It translates to CASSPMTDMNTEAFF.

The rearrangement links TRBV12-3 or TRBV12-4 to TRBJ1-5; D ambiguous. The CDR3 sequence is 16 residues long. V was shortened by 0 bases and J by 6 bases, with 15 bases between the two germline ends. CDR3 in amino acids: CASSLAEPPVGQPQHF. CDR3 sequence (DNA): TGTGCCAGCAGTTTAGCGGAGCCCCCCGTCGGTCAGCCCCAGCATTTT.

This clonotype has just a few counts. The rearrangement uses TRBV2 and TRBJ1-2; 8 bases are shared with TRBD1. The V gene end was trimmed by 4 bases and the J gene end by 8 bases; junction bases not matched to a gene: 6. Germline assignment: CDR1 SNHLY and CDR2 FYNNEI. The CDR3 consists of 13 residues. The CDR3 loop reads CASSVRTGNGYTF. CDR3 bases: TGTGCCAGCAGTGTGCGGACAGGGAACGGCTACACCTTC.

This chain joins TRBV24-1 and TRBJ2-1; 10 bases are shared with TRBD2. The V gene's germline CDR1 is KGHDR and CDR2 SFDVKD. With V trimmed by 7 bases and J by 5 bases, 7 bases remained unmatched. This CDR3 has 15 amino acids. In DNA, the CDR3 is TGTGCCACCAGGGCTAGCGGGAGATCCAACAATGAGCAGTTCTTC. Protein sequence: CATRASGRSNNEQFF.

This clonotype was recorded a few times. The junction differs from germline at one of its ends, possibly a read error. As DNA, the CDR3 is TGCAGCGTTGTGGAGGAATCTAGCACGGATACGCAGTATTTT. It yields the protein CSVVEESSTDTQYF. The rearrangement uses TRBV29-1 and TRBJ2-3; maybe TRBD2 (5 bases). This CDR3 is 14 amino acids long. The germline V gene encodes CDR1 SQVTM and CDR2 ANQGSEA.

The chain has TRBV7-2 and TRBJ2-7; tentative D call: TRBD1 (6 bases). The V end lost 4 bases, the J end lost 5 bases, and 15 bases lay between the germline ends. The CDR3 loop spans 14 amino acids. Germline CDR1 reads SGHTA; CDR2 reads FQGNSA. In nucleotides, the CDR3 is TGTGCCAGCAGCTCCGCACAGGGTACAAACGAGCAGTACTTC. Amino acids: CASSSAQGTNEQYF.

This clonotype was recorded a few times. This chain links TRBV4-1 with TRBJ2-3; D not resolved. The CDR3 length is 13 residues. The germline CDR1 and CDR2 sequences are MGHRA and YSYEKL. V dropped 1 base and J dropped 4 bases, with 6 bases sitting between them. The CDR3 region has the DNA TGCGCCAGCAGCCAAGCTTCGGCAGATACGCAGTATTTT. It is translated as CASSQASADTQYF.

This clonotype was counted once. This chain links TRBV12-3 or TRBV12-4 with TRBJ1-3, with a weak D call TRBD1 (6 bases). The length of the CDR3 is 16 residues. Between the trimmed V and J ends, which lost 6 bases and 0 bases, there was a span of 15 bases. The CDR3: CASRIRGASSGNTIYF. In nucleotides, the CDR3 is TGTGCCAGCAGGATCCGGGGGGCGAGCTCTGGAAACACCATATATTTT.

The chain couples TRBV5-8 to TRBJ2-1; 7 positions match TRBD2. J gave up 3 bases and V 2 bases, and 5 bases lay outside the gene matches. CDR1 is SGHTS and CDR2 is YDEGEE in the germline V gene. The CDR3 runs 15 residues. The CDR3 nucleotides are TGTGCCAGCAGCTTAGCGGGACTTCTCTACAATGAGCAGTTCTTC. Its protein is CASSLAGLLYNEQFF.

This clonotype has only a few counts. CDR3 in amino acids: CASSRGQLQETQYF. CDR3 DNA: TGTGCCAGCAGCCGGGGACAGCTCCAAGAGACCCAGTACTTC. This sequence joins TRBV7-2 and TRBJ2-5; 7 positions match TRBD1. This CDR3 is 14 amino acids long. V dropped 5 bases and J dropped 1; count of bases not matched to a gene: 4. CDR1 and CDR2 from the germline V gene are SGHTA and FQGNSA.

This clonotype occurred a few times. CDR3 nucleotides: TGTGCCAGCACCGAGACCAGGGGCAAACCAGATCCTGGGGCCAACGTCCTGACTTTC. As protein: CASTETRGKPDPGANVLTF. The rearrangement uses TRBV12-3 or TRBV12-4 and TRBJ2-6; a possible D gene is TRBD1 (6 bases). Trimming stripped 7 bases from V and 2 bases from J, with 24 bases between. The CDR3 covers 19 residues.

In this sample, this clonotype turned up a few times. The chain carries TRBV5-1 and TRBJ2-5, with D hard to call. Judging by the DNA end, TRBJ2-7 fits better; the J call may be wrong. The CDR3 is 13 residues long. Germline assignment: CDR1 SGHRS and CDR2 YFSETQ. Here the CDR3 DNA reads TGCGCCAGCAGCTTGGCCAGAAACAACGAGCAGTACTTC. This gives the protein CASSLARNNEQYF.